This T cell receptor beta chain appears in the sequencing data of a study of HIV-infected patients and healthy controls. V shed 0 bases and J shed 6 bases, with 15 bases lying between them. The CDR3 consists of 16 residues. CDR1 and CDR2 (germline): SGDLS, YYNGEE. Findings of the study overall: HIV+ repertoires were severely depleted of MAIT alpha-chain CDR3s, unlike healthy controls. Untreated HIV+ repertoires had roughly threefold fewer distinct CDR3s and lower Shannon diversity than healthy controls.

By frequency in the sample, this clonotype is medium-sized (0.01 to 0.1%). As yet, its antigen is unknown. This beta chain is off target for a library built for alpha chains, so its abundance means little. About 540 ng RNA was reverse transcribed with alpha and beta constant-region primers. Using multiplexing indices, alpha and beta chain libraries were generated apart by chain-specific third strand synthesis. TCRdb used MiXCR to reprocess the 5' RACE reads, holding one entry per CDR3 protein. Among around 8,600 distinct CDR3 sequences listed, roughly 6.3% were seen once. Antiretroviral therapy had run roughly three months, about 14 weeks, before follow-up blood collection. All unsorted peripheral T cells were captured because whole blood was used without fractionation. The RNA source was an approximately 2.5 ml peripheral blood draw.

Sequences were derived from blood, sampled during antiretroviral therapy. This sequence was found in an adult with HIV infection. This chain links TRBV9 with TRBJ2-2; D is possibly TRBD2 (7 bases). Here the CDR3 reads CASSVAGGGNAGELFF. The CDR3 region has the DNA TGTGCCAGCAGCGTAGCTGGGGGGGGCAACGCCGGGGAGCTGTTTTTT. Looking up the rest from reference TRBV9 and TRBJ2-2 gives the full variable domain: DSGVTQTPKHLITATGQRVTLRCSPRSGDLSVYWYQQSLDQGLQFLIQYYNGEERAKGNILERFSAQQFPDLHSELNLSSLELGDSALYFCASSVAGGGNAGELFFGEGSRLTVL.